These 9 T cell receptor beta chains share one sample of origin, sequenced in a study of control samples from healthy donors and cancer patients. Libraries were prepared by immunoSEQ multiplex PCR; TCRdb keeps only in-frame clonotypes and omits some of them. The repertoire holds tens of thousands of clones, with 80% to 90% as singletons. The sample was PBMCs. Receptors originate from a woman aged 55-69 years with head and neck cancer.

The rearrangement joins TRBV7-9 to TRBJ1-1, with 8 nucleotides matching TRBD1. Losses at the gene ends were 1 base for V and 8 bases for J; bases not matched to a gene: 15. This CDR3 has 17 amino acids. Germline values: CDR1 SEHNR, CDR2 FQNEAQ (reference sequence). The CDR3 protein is CASSLEMTGVLGSEAFF. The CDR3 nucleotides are TGTGCCAGCAGCTTAGAGATGACAGGGGTCCTTGGTTCCGAAGCTTTCTTT.

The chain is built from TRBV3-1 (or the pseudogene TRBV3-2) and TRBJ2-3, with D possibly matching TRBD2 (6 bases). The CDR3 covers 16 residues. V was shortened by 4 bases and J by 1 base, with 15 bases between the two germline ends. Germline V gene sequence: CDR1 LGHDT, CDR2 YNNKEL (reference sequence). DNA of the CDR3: TGTGCCAGCAGCCCCGGTAGGCGGGACGGCACAGATACGCAGTATTTT. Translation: CASSPGRRDGTDTQYF.

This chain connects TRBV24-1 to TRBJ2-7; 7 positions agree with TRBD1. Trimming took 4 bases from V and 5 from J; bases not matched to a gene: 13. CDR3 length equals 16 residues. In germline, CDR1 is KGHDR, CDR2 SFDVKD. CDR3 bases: TGTGCCACCAGTGAACCCAGAGCAGGGGGAGTAGACGAGCAGTACTTC. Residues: CATSEPRAGGVDEQYF.

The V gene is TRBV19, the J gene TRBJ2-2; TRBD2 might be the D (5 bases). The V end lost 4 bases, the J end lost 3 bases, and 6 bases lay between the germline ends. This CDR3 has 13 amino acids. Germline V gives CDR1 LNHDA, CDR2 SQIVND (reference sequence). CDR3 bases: TGTGCCAGTAGTAGGGGAGACACCGGGGAGCTGTTTTTT. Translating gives CASSRGDTGELFF.

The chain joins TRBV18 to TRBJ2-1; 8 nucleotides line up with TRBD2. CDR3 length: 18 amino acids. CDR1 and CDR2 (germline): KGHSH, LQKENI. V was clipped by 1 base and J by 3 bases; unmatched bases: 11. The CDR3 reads CASSPQRSQREFYNEQFF. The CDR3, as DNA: TGTGCCAGCTCACCACAAAGGTCCCAGCGGGAGTTCTACAATGAGCAGTTCTTC.

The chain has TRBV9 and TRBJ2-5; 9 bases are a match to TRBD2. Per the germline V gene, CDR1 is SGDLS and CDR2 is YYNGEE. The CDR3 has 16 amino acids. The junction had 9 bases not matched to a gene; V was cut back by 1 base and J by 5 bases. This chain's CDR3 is CASSVSGGRAVETQYF. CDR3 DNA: TGTGCCAGCAGCGTAAGTGGCGGGAGGGCCGTGGAGACCCAGTACTTC.

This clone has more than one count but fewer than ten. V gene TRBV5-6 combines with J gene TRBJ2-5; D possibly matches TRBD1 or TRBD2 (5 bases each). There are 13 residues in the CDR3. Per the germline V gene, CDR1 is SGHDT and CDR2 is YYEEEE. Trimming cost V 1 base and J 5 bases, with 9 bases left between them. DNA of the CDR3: TGTGCCAGCAGCTTGTGGGACGGTGAGACCCAGTACTTC. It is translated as CASSLWDGETQYF. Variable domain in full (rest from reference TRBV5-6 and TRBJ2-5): DAGVTQSPTHLIKTRGQQVTLRCSPKSGHDTVSWYQQALGQGPQFIFQYYEEEERQRGNFPDRFSGHQFPNYSSELNVNALLLGDSALYLCASSLWDGETQYFGPGTRLLVL.

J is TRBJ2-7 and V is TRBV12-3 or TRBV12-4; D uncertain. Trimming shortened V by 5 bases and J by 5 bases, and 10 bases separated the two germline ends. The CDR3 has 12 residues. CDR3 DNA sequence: TGTGCCAGCAGTGGCCAGGCCAACGAGCAGTACTTC. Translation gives CASSGQANEQYF.

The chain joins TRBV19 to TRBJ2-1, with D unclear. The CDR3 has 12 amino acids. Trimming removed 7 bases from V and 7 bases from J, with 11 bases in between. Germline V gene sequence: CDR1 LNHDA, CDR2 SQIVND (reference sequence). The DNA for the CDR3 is TGTGCCAGTACCAACAATTGGAATGAGCAGTTCTTC. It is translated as CASTNNWNEQFF.